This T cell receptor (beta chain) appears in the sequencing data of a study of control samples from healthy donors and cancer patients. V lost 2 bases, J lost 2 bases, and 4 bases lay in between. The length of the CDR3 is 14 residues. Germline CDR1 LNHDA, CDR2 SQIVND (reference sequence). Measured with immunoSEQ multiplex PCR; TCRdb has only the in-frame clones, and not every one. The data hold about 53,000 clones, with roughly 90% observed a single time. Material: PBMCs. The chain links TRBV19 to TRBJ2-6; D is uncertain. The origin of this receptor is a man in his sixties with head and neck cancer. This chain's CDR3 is CASSIQAGANVLTF. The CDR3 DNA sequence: TGTGCCAGTAGTATACAGGCTGGGGCCAACGTCCTGACTTTC.